Below, 32 T cell receptor beta chains from the same sample are listed, as sequenced in a study of cytomegalovirus exposure and HLA in healthy donors. Assay used: immunoSEQ multiplex PCR; TCRdb lists only in-frame clones, some missing. Of 90,000 or so clones listed, 85% were seen once; the top ten hold approximately 20%. The sample taken for sequencing was PBMCs. The receptors were gathered from a man aged 18 to 29 in good health and CMV-seropositive.

The rearrangement uses TRBV27 and TRBJ2-1, with D tentatively TRBD2 (8 bases). The V gene's germline CDR1 is MNHEY and CDR2 SMNVEV (reference sequence). This CDR3 spans 18 amino acids. Deletions cut 4 bases from V and 9 bases from J, with 28 bases between. The CDR3 sequence: CASSSRGGHGGRMSEQFF. CDR3 bases: TGTGCCAGCAGTTCCCGAGGGGGCCACGGCGGGAGGATGTCTGAGCAGTTCTTC.

The chain uses TRBV5-4 and TRBJ2-5; 11 nucleotides match TRBD1. The CDR3 spans 14 residues. Trimming removed 4 bases from V and 7 bases from J; junction bases left unmatched: 6. Germline V lookup: CDR1 SGHNT, CDR2 YYREEE (reference sequence). CDR3 sequence: CASSRGQGAVTQYF. CDR3 nucleotides: TGTGCCAGCAGCCGCGGACAGGGGGCGGTGACCCAGTACTTC.

V and J are TRBV5-1 and TRBJ1-2; tentative D call: TRBD1 (6 bases). CDR1 and CDR2 from the germline V gene are SGHRS and YFSETQ. V was cut by 3 bases and J by 4 bases, with 22 bases left in between. CDR3 size: 17 residues. CDR3 in amino acids: CASSSYLEGGDRYGYTF. The DNA of the CDR3 is TGCGCCAGCAGCTCCTACCTGGAGGGGGGGGATCGCTATGGCTACACCTTC.

This rearrangement joins TRBV7-9 to TRBJ2-5; 9 nucleotides agree with TRBD1. The germline V gene encodes CDR1 SEHNR and CDR2 FQNEAQ (reference sequence). The CDR3 runs to 13 residues. The V and J ends lost 5 bases and 4 bases, in that order; junction bases with no gene match: 2. CDR3 in amino acids: CASSTGQGETQYF. The DNA for the CDR3 is TGTGCCAGCAGCACGGGACAGGGAGAGACCCAGTACTTC.

The V and J genes are TRBV10-3 and TRBJ1-5, with 7 bases matching TRBD1. Trimming removed 4 bases from V and 5 bases from J; junction bases left unmatched: 5. CDR1 is ENHRY and CDR2 is SYGVKD in the germline V gene. The CDR3 contains 14 residues. The CDR3 sequence is CAISGQGKDQPQHF. CDR3 DNA: TGTGCCATCAGTGGACAGGGAAAAGATCAGCCCCAGCATTTT.

This chain links TRBV2 with TRBJ1-5; the match to TRBD1 covers 7 bases. Losses at the gene ends were 4 bases for V and 5 bases for J; bases not matched to a gene: 5. This CDR3 spans 14 amino acids. CDR1 is SNHLY, CDR2 FYNNEI, per germline. The CDR3: CASSGAGGHQPQHF. Here the CDR3 DNA reads TGTGCCAGCAGTGGGGCAGGGGGTCATCAGCCCCAGCATTTT.

The chain has TRBV9 and TRBJ2-3; D not certain. CDR1 and CDR2 from the germline V gene are SGDLS and YYNGEE. The length of the CDR3 is 16 residues. Trimming removed 4 bases from V and 3 bases from J, with 18 bases in between. The CDR3 DNA sequence: TGTGCCAGCAGCCCCCCTCTATGGGCAGAGACAGATACGCAGTATTTT. It translates to CASSPPLWAETDTQYF.

This clone was detected a few times. The chain joins TRBV2 to TRBJ2-2; D uncertain. V gave up 6 bases and J gave up 7 bases, with 12 bases separating them. The CDR3 consists of 13 residues. CDR1 is SNHLY, CDR2 FYNNEI, per germline. CDR3 sequence reads: CASSLSSGGELFF. CDR3 nucleotides: TGTGCCAGCAGCCTAAGTAGTGGCGGGGAGCTGTTTTTT.

This chain connects TRBV28 to TRBJ2-1, with D possibly TRBD2 on 6 matching bases. In germline, CDR1 is MDHEN, CDR2 SYDVKM. Trimming took 11 bases from V and 8 from J, leaving 13 bases between them. The CDR3 totals 11 residues. Written as DNA, the CDR3 is TGTGCCTCTGCGGGACGGGATGAGCAGTTCTTC. Its translation is CASAGRDEQFF.

Only one count was recorded for this clone. The V and J genes are TRBV13 and TRBJ2-1; 7 bases line up with TRBD1. The CDR3 is 15 residues long. V dropped 7 bases and J dropped 7; count of bases not matched to a gene: 13. Germline V lookup: CDR1 PRHDT, CDR2 FYEKMQ (reference sequence). This chain's CDR3 is CASTLGAGGRNEQFF. The CDR3 coding sequence is TGTGCCAGCACCCTAGGGGCAGGGGGTAGGAATGAGCAGTTCTTC.

This clone showed up just once. The chain joins TRBV29-1 to TRBJ2-1; 10 bases are shared with TRBD2. Unmatched junction bases numbered 20, after V lost 7 bases and J lost 8 bases. This CDR3 comprises 17 residues. Germline-derived CDR1 and CDR2 are SQVTM and ANQGSEA. The DNA of the CDR3 is TGCAGCGCCATATCAACCGGGACTAGCGTTGTTGTGGATGAGCAGTTCTTC. Protein product: CSAISTGTSVVVDEQFF.

The chain employs TRBV6-1 and TRBJ2-7; a possible D gene is TRBD2 (5 bases). Germline V gene data show CDR1 as MNHNS and CDR2 as SASEGT. This CDR3 contains 14 residues. The ends were cut back, 7 bases at V and 0 bases at J, with 13 bases in the middle. CDR3 protein: CASTGGRSSYEQYV. The CDR3 DNA is TGTGCCAGCACTGGAGGACGGAGCTCCTACGAGCAGTACGTC.

The J gene is TRBJ2-3, the V gene TRBV30; D is perhaps TRBD2 (5 bases). CDR3 length equals 13 residues. The germline CDR1 and CDR2 sequences are GTSNPN and SVGIG (reference sequence). V gave up 0 bases and J gave up 2 bases, with 6 bases separating them. The CDR3 region is CAWSVGLTDTQYF. The DNA for the CDR3 is TGTGCCTGGAGTGTAGGACTCACAGATACGCAGTATTTT.

V and J are TRBV4-1 and TRBJ2-3; the D gene is possibly TRBD1 (6 bases). CDR1 is MGHRA, CDR2 YSYEKL, per germline. V lost 5 bases and J lost 5, with 17 bases in between. The CDR3 sequence is 15 residues long. CDR3 sequence (DNA): TGCGCCAGCAGCACAGGAGCGGTAGGGGGAGATACGCAGTATTTT. Translation gives CASSTGAVGGDTQYF.

The rearrangement uses TRBV29-1 and TRBJ2-2; 7 bases fit TRBD2. This CDR3 has 15 residues. V was pared by 0 bases and J by 1 base, with 2 bases of the junction left unmatched. In germline, CDR1 is SQVTM, CDR2 ANQGSEA. In DNA, the CDR3 is TGCAGCGTTGAAGAGGGAGGGCAGAACACCGGGGAGCTGTTTTTT. Its protein product is CSVEEGGQNTGELFF.

This chain connects TRBV11-3 to TRBJ2-7, with TRBD2 as a possible D gene (6 bases). From germline, CDR1 is SGHNT and CDR2 YENEEA. The CDR3 length is 15 residues. V was pared by 5 bases and J by 3 bases, with 17 bases between. The CDR3 nucleotides read TGTGCCAGCAGCCCCCGGGGGAAGGGGCACTACGAGCAGTACGTC. It encodes CASSPRGKGHYEQYV.

This clone appeared a single time. V is TRBV5-4 and J is TRBJ2-3; TRBD1 aligns across 9 bases. The J segment lost 5 bases and the V segment lost 0 bases, leaving 4 bases of the junction unmatched. Germline CDR1 is SGHNT and CDR2 is YYREEE (reference sequence). The CDR3 is 15 residues long. The CDR3 sequence: CASSLGQGVRDTQYF. As DNA, the CDR3 is TGTGCCAGCAGCTTGGGACAGGGGGTGCGAGATACGCAGTATTTT.

This clone was found once. The chain uses TRBV4-1 and TRBJ1-2, with 9 bases fitting TRBD1. With V trimmed by 2 bases and J by 5 bases, 3 bases remained unmatched. Germline assignment: CDR1 MGHRA and CDR2 YSYEKL. The CDR3 covers 14 residues. CDR3 region: CASSQRTGDYGYTF. The DNA for the CDR3 is TGCGCCAGCAGCCAAAGGACAGGGGATTATGGCTACACCTTC.

A single count supports this clone. The chain employs TRBV4-1 and TRBJ1-2; tentative D call: TRBD1 (5 bases). CDR3 length: 15 residues. The germline V gene encodes CDR1 MGHRA and CDR2 YSYEKL. The V and J ends lost 2 bases and 2 bases respectively, with 12 bases between them. The DNA for the CDR3 is TGCGCCAGCAGCCAACGAGACAGCTGGAACTATGGCTACACCTTC. Translating gives CASSQRDSWNYGYTF.

This chain links TRBV6-1 with TRBJ2-3; 7 nucleotides agree with TRBD1. CDR1 and CDR2 from the germline V gene are MNHNS and SASEGT. The CDR3 has 15 residues. The trim removed 7 bases at V and 4 bases at J, leaving 11 bases unmatched. CDR3 region: CASTSGTVVSDTQYF. DNA of the CDR3: TGTGCCAGCACATCCGGGACAGTTGTTTCAGATACGCAGTATTTT.

This chain links TRBV7-9 with TRBJ1-2; tentative D call: TRBD1 (6 bases). The CDR3 has 13 amino acids. Germline CDR1 and CDR2: SEHNR and FQNEAQ (reference sequence). V was pared by 5 bases and J by 5 bases, with 12 bases between. The CDR3 sequence is CASSLTGYYGYTF. Written as DNA, the CDR3 is TGTGCCAGCAGCCTTACAGGGTATTATGGCTACACCTTC.

This clone was observed a handful of times. This chain connects TRBV2 to TRBJ1-3; 8 bases line up with TRBD1. This CDR3 is 15 amino acids long. With 6 bases clipped from V and 2 bases from J, the junction kept 6 bases outside the gene matches. CDR1 and CDR2 (germline): SNHLY, FYNNEI. DNA of the CDR3: TGTGCCAGCAGCGAGACAGGGGTACCTGGAAACACCATATATTTT. This sequence encodes CASSETGVPGNTIYF.

The chain links TRBV6-5 to TRBJ2-1; tentative D call: TRBD2 (6 bases). Germline V CDR1 and CDR2: MNHEY, SVGAGI. The CDR3 length is 13 residues. The V gene lost 4 bases and the J gene lost 6 bases, with 10 bases spanning the gap. The CDR3 coding sequence is TGTGCCAGCAGTTCCCCCGGGAGCAATGAGCAGTTCTTC. Protein sequence: CASSSPGSNEQFF.

The count of this clone is one. The chain is built from TRBV5-6 and TRBJ2-7; tentative D call: TRBD1 (5 bases). The CDR3 covers 15 residues. Deletions cut 3 bases from V and 2 bases from J, with 15 bases between. Germline assignment: CDR1 SGHDT and CDR2 YYEEEE. Here the CDR3 DNA reads TGTGCCAGCAGCTCTCCTCCCCAGGGAACCTACGAGCAGTACTTC. It codes for CASSSPPQGTYEQYF. The whole variable domain, remainder taken from reference TRBV5-6 and TRBJ2-7, is DAGVTQSPTHLIKTRGQQVTLRCSPKSGHDTVSWYQQALGQGPQFIFQYYEEEERQRGNFPDRFSGHQFPNYSSELNVNALLLGDSALYLCASSSPPQGTYEQYFGPGTRLTVT.

The V and J genes are TRBV7-9 and TRBJ2-7; D not certain. Trimming took 2 bases from V and 6 from J, leaving 8 bases between them. Germline lookup yields CDR1 SEHNR and CDR2 FQNEAQ (reference sequence). This CDR3 comprises 12 residues. The CDR3, as DNA: TGTGCCAGCAGCTTAAACGGAGCCGAGCAGTACGTC. It encodes CASSLNGAEQYV.

This clone has just a few counts. V gene TRBV10-2 combines with J gene TRBJ2-5, with D perhaps matching TRBD1 (6 bases). This CDR3 is built from 15 residues. Trimming shortened V by 4 bases and J by 5 bases, and 17 bases separated the two germline ends. Per germline, CDR1 WSHSY and CDR2 SAAADI. CDR3 nucleotide sequence: TGCGCCAGCAGTGGCCGCAGGGGCGGAGAGGAGACCCAGTACTTC. Translation gives CASSGRRGGEETQYF.

The sample holds one count of this clone. The V and J genes are TRBV27 and TRBJ1-5, with 7 bases lining up with TRBD1. The CDR3 is 14 residues long. The germline V gene encodes CDR1 MNHEY and CDR2 SMNVEV (reference sequence). Germline trimming cut 5 bases from V and 3 bases from J; bases unmatched to any gene: 4. Here the CDR3 DNA reads TGTGCCAGCAGTATGACAGGGATCAATCAGCCCCAGCATTTT. Protein product: CASSMTGINQPQHF.

V usage is TRBV2 and J usage is TRBJ1-5, with a possible D match to TRBD1 (6 bases). V was clipped by 6 bases and J by 3 bases, with 9 bases between them. Germline assignment: CDR1 SNHLY and CDR2 FYNNEI. The CDR3 sequence is 13 residues long. The CDR3 DNA sequence: TGTGCCAGCAGGGACAGAACCAATCAGCCCCAGCATTTT. Translated, it gives CASRDRTNQPQHF.

The chain couples TRBV19 to TRBJ2-1; possibly TRBD1 for D (6 bases). Germline CDR1 is LNHDA and CDR2 is SQIVND (reference sequence). Trimming cost V 6 bases and J 7 bases, with 10 bases left between them. CDR3 size: 12 residues. The CDR3 nucleotides read TGTGCCAGTAGGACAGGTGGGAATGAGCAGTTCTTC. Encoded protein: CASRTGGNEQFF.

CDR3 region: CASSEGRGFTNQETQYF. CDR3 in DNA: TGTGCCAGCAGTGAAGGTCGGGGGTTTACTAACCAAGAGACCCAGTACTTC. This chain links TRBV6-1 with TRBJ2-5; D might be TRBD2 (6 bases). The CDR3 loop spans 17 amino acids. The germline V gene has CDR1 MNHNS and CDR2 SASEGT. Trimming pared 1 base from V and 0 bases from J, leaving 15 bases between.

The V and J genes are TRBV28 and TRBJ2-7; D not certain. The germline gives CDR1 MDHEN, CDR2 SYDVKM. This CDR3 spans 17 amino acids. V was shortened by 6 bases and J by 3 bases, with 24 bases between the two germline ends. The DNA of the CDR3 is TGTGCCAGCAGCCCCTTCATAAGCGACCTGCAGATCTACGAGCAGTACTTC. As protein: CASSPFISDLQIYEQYF.

V gene TRBV5-6 combines with J gene TRBJ2-1; TRBD2 aligns across 10 bases. Germline loops: CDR1 SGHDT, CDR2 YYEEEE. This CDR3 is 15 amino acids long. Trimming removed 3 bases from V and 4 bases from J; junction bases left unmatched: 4. CDR3 sequence (DNA): TGTGCCAGCAGCTACGGGACTAGCGCGTACAATGAGCAGTTCTTC. It specifies CASSYGTSAYNEQFF.